This T cell receptor (beta chain) is from a study of T-cell memory formation after mild COVID-19. Study-level findings and limits: Contracting clones from day 15 to 85 showed balanced CD4/CD8; later expanders favored CD4+.

In regard to this clonotype: Its antigen is not identified.

The germline V gene has CDR1 MGHDK and CDR2 SYGVNS. Trimming at V came to 3 bases and at J to 0 bases, leaving 6 bases not matched to a gene. The CDR3 spans 18 residues. Each CDR3 protein is one row after TCRdb ran MiXCR on the 5' RACE reads. The sample includes more than 150,000 distinct CDR3 sequences, over 20% of them seen just once. The sample comprised PBMCs or a T cell subset sorted from them (not recorded which). The receptor was derived from an adult woman who had mild COVID-19 (a few samples of this study predate the infection). Cell type and time point are not known. This chain links TRBV25-1 with TRBJ2-3; 13 nucleotides line up with TRBD2. CDR3 loop: CASSEGTSGIASTDTQYF. In nucleotides, the CDR3 is TGTGCCAGCAGTGAGGGGACTAGCGGGATAGCTAGCACAGATACGCAGTATTTT.